These 27 T cell receptor beta chains share one sample of origin, sequenced in a study of cytomegalovirus exposure and HLA in healthy donors (dated by TCRdb to about 2017). Library construction relied on the immunoSEQ multiplex PCR assay. For the multiplex PCR, a mixture combining 60 forward primers for TCR Vbeta segments and 13 reverse primers for TCR Jbeta segments was used. TCRdb retrieved this table from immuneACCESS and kept in-frame rearrangements only. Not all clones are present; in checked studies, unresolved V genes account for under half, and no reason is known for the remainder. This sample's records show more than 75,000 clones. The ten top clones hold over 15% of the sample. Sequenced sample: PBMCs. The receptor set was obtained from a man aged 50 to 60 in good health and CMV-seropositive.

V gene TRBV21-1 combines with J gene TRBJ2-7; whether TRBD2, the table's D call, matches the DNA was not checked. TRBV21-1 is noted as a pseudogene. The CDR3 contains 15 residues. The CDR3 coding sequence is TGTGCCAGCCGGACCTGGCTAGCGCAATCCTACGAGCAGTACGTC. Protein sequence: CASRTWLAQSYEQYV.

The rearrangement links TRBV9 to TRBJ2-5, with D perhaps matching TRBD2 (6 bases). The CDR3 covers 12 residues. V lost 4 bases and J lost 13, with 17 bases in between. Germline V CDR1 and CDR2: SGDLS, YYNGEE. The CDR3 DNA sequence: TGTGCCAGCAGCCTGCGCCCCGGGAGTTTGTACTTC. Protein product: CASSLRPGSLYF.

The chain is built from TRBV4-3 and TRBJ1-4; 7 bases agree with TRBD1. Germline lookup yields CDR1 LGHNA and CDR2 YSLEER. CDR3 length: 14 amino acids. The V segment lost 5 bases and the J segment 4 bases; nucleotides outside the gene matches: 4. In DNA, the CDR3 is TGCGCCAGCAGCTACGGGACAGATAATGAAAAACTGTTTTTT. Its translation is CASSYGTDNEKLFF.

The gene calls are TRBV5-4 and TRBJ2-2; D might be TRBD2 (6 bases). Trimming shortened V by 2 bases and J by 6 bases, and 11 bases separated the two germline ends. Germline V gene data show CDR1 as SGHNT and CDR2 as YYREEE (reference sequence). CDR3 size: 14 residues. The CDR3 region is CASSFVGDSGELFF. The CDR3 nucleotides read TGTGCCAGCAGCTTTGTAGGGGACTCCGGGGAGCTGTTTTTT.

The gene calls are TRBV19 and TRBJ2-2; TRBD2 agrees at 10 bases. The germline V gene encodes CDR1 LNHDA and CDR2 SQIVND (reference sequence). Germline trimming cut 10 bases from V and 3 bases from J; bases unmatched to any gene: 8. This CDR3 spans 15 amino acids. DNA of the CDR3: TGTGCCACTTCAAAGCGGGAGGGATACACCGGGGAGCTGTTTTTT. Protein: CATSKREGYTGELFF.

The rearrangement uses TRBV28 and TRBJ1-2; 8 bases fit TRBD1. In germline, CDR1 is MDHEN, CDR2 SYDVKM. The CDR3 is made up of 16 amino acids. The V segment lost 6 bases and the J segment 2 bases; nucleotides outside the gene matches: 11. The CDR3 loop reads CASSSGQGGRNYGYTF. The CDR3 DNA sequence: TGTGCCAGCAGCTCCGGACAGGGTGGACGAAACTATGGCTACACCTTC.

The rearrangement uses TRBV4-2 and TRBJ2-1; the D is unclear. V shed 0 bases and J shed 7 bases, with 10 bases lying between them. Germline V CDR1 and CDR2: LGHNA, YNFKEQ. The CDR3 extends over 14 amino acids. CDR3 in amino acids: CASSQEVQRNEQFF. The CDR3 nucleotides are TGTGCCAGCAGCCAAGAAGTTCAACGGAATGAGCAGTTCTTC.

This chain connects TRBV7-2 to TRBJ1-1, with D unresolved. The germline V gene encodes CDR1 SGHTA and CDR2 FQGNSA. This CDR3 spans 13 amino acids. The ends were cut back, 2 bases at V and 0 bases at J, with 4 bases in the middle. CDR3 protein: CASSLSLNTEAFF. The CDR3 DNA reads as TGTGCCAGCAGCTTAAGCTTGAACACTGAAGCTTTCTTT.

The chain couples TRBV19 to TRBJ1-2; 7 bases fit TRBD1. This CDR3 has 16 residues. V lost 2 bases to trimming and J lost 4 bases; unmatched junction nucleotides: 10. Per the germline V gene, CDR1 is LNHDA and CDR2 is SQIVND (reference sequence). In DNA form, the CDR3 reads TGTGCCAGTAGTATACCACAGGGGTCGATTCTCTATGGCTACACCTTC. This sequence encodes CASSIPQGSILYGYTF. Combining the CDR3 with reference TRBV19 and TRBJ1-2 gives the whole variable domain DGGITQSPKYLFRKEGQNVTLSCEQNLNHDAMYWYRQDPGQGLRLIYYSQIVNDFQKGDIAEGYSVSREKKESFPLTVTSAQKNPTAFYLCASSIPQGSILYGYTFGSGTRLTVV.

V usage is TRBV27 and J usage is TRBJ2-7; 8 bases line up with TRBD2. Germline CDR1 reads MNHEY; CDR2 reads SMNVEV (reference sequence). V gave up 5 bases and J gave up 7 bases; unmatched junction bases: 13. The CDR3 consists of 15 residues. CDR3 region: CASSPGSGAWGEQYF. CDR3 nucleotides: TGTGCCAGCAGTCCAGGTAGCGGGGCCTGGGGAGAGCAGTACTTC.

This rearrangement joins TRBV28 to TRBJ2-5, with 9 nucleotides matching TRBD2. The CDR3 has 14 amino acids. J lost 0 bases, V lost 8 bases, and 4 bases had no gene match. Germline CDR1 and CDR2: MDHEN and SYDVKM. The CDR3 here is CASGTSQYQETQYF. CDR3 nucleotide sequence: TGTGCCAGCGGGACTAGCCAGTACCAAGAGACCCAGTACTTC.

This rearrangement joins TRBV7-2 to TRBJ2-1; D gene uncertain. This CDR3 comprises 12 residues. Per germline, CDR1 SGHTA and CDR2 FQGNSA. The V end lost 0 bases, the J end lost 9 bases, and 6 bases lay between the germline ends. DNA for the CDR3: TGTGCCAGCAGCTTAGCGAGTGCTGAGCAGTTCTTC. Amino acids: CASSLASAEQFF.

The chain recombines TRBV7-2 with TRBJ2-5; D unresolved. CDR3 length: 14 amino acids. Germline CDR1 SGHTA, CDR2 FQGNSA. The V gene lost 5 bases and the J gene lost 4 bases, with 14 bases spanning the gap. The CDR3 spells CASSQRRVSETQYF. Here the CDR3 DNA reads TGTGCCAGCAGCCAGCGCAGAGTGTCAGAGACCCAGTACTTC.

V is TRBV13 and J is TRBJ2-5, with a tentative D call TRBD1 (5 bases). The J call is doubtful: the DNA matches TRBJ2-7 better. The germline V gene encodes CDR1 PRHDT and CDR2 FYEKMQ (reference sequence). The CDR3 length is 18 residues. CDR3 bases: TGTGCCAGCAGCCCAAGACGCCCGGACACCCTGATACCCTACGAGCAGTACTTC. As protein: CASSPRRPDTLIPYEQYF.

The chain has TRBV30 and TRBJ1-6; D might be TRBD1 (5 bases). CDR1 is GTSNPN and CDR2 is SVGIG in the germline V gene (reference sequence). Trimming removed 5 bases at V and 4 bases at J, with 15 bases between. This CDR3 has 15 residues. The CDR3: CAWSPMGQYNSPLHF. In DNA, the CDR3 is TGTGCCTGGTCCCCGATGGGGCAGTATAATTCACCCCTCCACTTT.

V and J are TRBV5-1 and TRBJ2-5; D might be TRBD2 (5 bases). Trimming removed 4 bases from V and 4 bases from J, with 14 bases in between. There are 14 residues in the CDR3. CDR1 and CDR2 from the germline V gene are SGHRS and YFSETQ. The CDR3, as DNA: TGCGCCAGCAGCCCCCGGGGAATGGGAGAGACCCAGTACTTC. It translates to CASSPRGMGETQYF.

This sequence joins TRBV7-9 and TRBJ2-7; the match to TRBD1 covers 7 bases. The J segment lost 2 bases and the V segment lost 3 bases, leaving 4 bases of the junction unmatched. Germline loops: CDR1 SEHNR, CDR2 FQNEAQ (reference sequence). The CDR3 totals 14 residues. CDR3 in DNA: TGTGCCAGCAGCTTGAGCAGGGGGACCTACGAGCAGTACTTC. This translates into CASSLSRGTYEQYF.

This rearrangement joins TRBV11-2 to TRBJ2-3, with a tentative D call TRBD2 (5 bases). This CDR3 is built from 15 residues. Trimming stripped 5 bases from V and 2 bases from J, with 14 bases between. CDR1 and CDR2 from the germline V gene are SGHAT and FQNNGV. This CDR3 is CASSLALGNTDTQYF. The CDR3 region has the DNA TGTGCCAGCAGCCTAGCCCTAGGAAACACAGATACGCAGTATTTT.

V gene TRBV7-9 combines with J gene TRBJ2-3; D is possibly TRBD2 (5 bases). CDR3 length equals 16 residues. Trimming shortened V by 3 bases and J by 2 bases, and 15 bases separated the two germline ends. Germline CDR1 SEHNR, CDR2 FQNEAQ (reference sequence). CDR3 in DNA: TGTGCCAGCAGCTTCCTGTTGTGGGAGAACACAGATACGCAGTATTTT. It is translated as CASSFLLWENTDTQYF.

The chain recombines TRBV5-6 with TRBJ1-2; TRBD1 aligns across 9 bases. The CDR3 has 14 amino acids. In germline, CDR1 is SGHDT, CDR2 YYEEEE. Unmatched junction bases numbered 3, after V lost 2 bases and J lost 4 bases. CDR3 residues: CASSLQGARYGYTF. The CDR3 DNA sequence: TGTGCCAGCAGCTTACAGGGGGCGCGCTATGGCTACACCTTC.

The chain joins TRBV12-5 to TRBJ1-2; TRBD1 aligns across 8 bases. The CDR3 length is 17 residues. The germline CDR1 and CDR2 sequences are LGHNT and FRNRAP. V lost 0 bases, J lost 0 bases, and 6 bases stayed unmatched. The CDR3 DNA sequence: TGTGCTAGTGGTTTGGTAAGGACAGGGCCTGCTAACTATGGCTACACCTTC. Translating gives CASGLVRTGPANYGYTF.

V is TRBV19 and J is TRBJ2-7; 10 bases are shared with TRBD1. Per germline, CDR1 LNHDA and CDR2 SQIVND (reference sequence). The ends lost 6 bases at V and 4 bases at J; junction bases unmatched: 9. This CDR3 is 15 amino acids long. CDR3 sequence (DNA): TGTGCCAGTAGCTTTACTGGACAGGGGGTTTACGAGCAGTACTTC. Translating gives CASSFTGQGVYEQYF.

This sequence joins TRBV7-8 and TRBJ2-1; the match to TRBD2 covers 8 bases. Germline V gene data show CDR1 as SGHVS and CDR2 as FQNEAQ. The junction had 7 bases not matched to a gene; V was cut back by 5 bases and J by 4 bases. This CDR3 has 15 amino acids. The CDR3 region has the DNA TGTGCCAGCAGCCCGTGGACTAGCCCTTACAATGAGCAGTTCTTC. Protein sequence: CASSPWTSPYNEQFF.

This sequence joins TRBV30 and TRBJ1-1; 7 bases fit TRBD1. The germline gives CDR1 GTSNPN, CDR2 SVGIG (reference sequence). V lost 4 bases, J lost 2 bases, and 4 bases stayed unmatched. The CDR3 has 13 residues. For the CDR3, the DNA is TGTGCCTGGACGACAGGGCGAAACACTGAAGCTTTCTTT. Translated, it gives CAWTTGRNTEAFF.

The gene calls are TRBV27 and TRBJ1-6; 7 bases match TRBD1. V shed 4 bases and J 7 bases; nucleotides not matched to a gene: 10. This CDR3 region has 16 residues. The germline CDR1 and CDR2 sequences are MNHEY and SMNVEV (reference sequence). In DNA, the CDR3 is TGTGCCAGCAGTTCTGGGACAGCCTGGCGGAATTCACCCCTCCACTTT. This translates into CASSSGTAWRNSPLHF.

This sequence joins TRBV7-2 and TRBJ1-2; maybe TRBD1 (6 bases). The CDR3 totals 16 residues. Trimming cost V 1 base and J 4 bases, with 16 bases left between them. Germline V gene sequence: CDR1 SGHTA, CDR2 FQGNSA. CDR3: CASSLGRGSLVYGYTF. The DNA of the CDR3 is TGTGCCAGCAGCTTAGGCAGGGGATCGCTAGTCTATGGCTACACCTTC.

The chain combines TRBV30 with TRBJ2-3, with 7 nucleotides matching TRBD2. The V segment lost 8 bases and the J segment 5 bases; nucleotides outside the gene matches: 13. Germline assignment: CDR1 GTSNPN and CDR2 SVGIG (reference sequence). This CDR3 is built from 14 residues. The CDR3 spells CAHPGRAGEDTQYF. The CDR3 nucleotides are TGTGCCCACCCGGGGAGGGCCGGGGAAGATACGCAGTATTTT.